These 15 T cell receptor beta chains share one sample of origin, sequenced in a study of blood T cells in healthy people across ages. A J-beta primer mix and a sample-barcoded 5' primer were used in a second PCR of roughly 7 to 12 cycles. TCRdb re-analysed the 5' RACE reads in MiXCR, keeping a single row per CDR3 protein. The sample holds about 1.6 million distinct CDR3 sequences; 34% are singletons and the top ten take approximately 10%. Sample: blood. These receptors were collected from a woman between 25 and 40 years old in good health.

This clonotype was seen a few times. The CDR3 sequence is CAGKIGEGLTYEQYF. The CDR3 DNA follows: TGTGCCGGCAAAATAGGGGAGGGGCTCACCTACGAGCAGTACTTC. The V call is TRBV11-2, the J call TRBJ2-4; TRBD2 matches at 7 bases. TRBJ2-7 explains the end of the DNA better; the J call may be wrong. From germline, CDR1 is SGHAT and CDR2 FQNNGV. The CDR3 sequence is 15 residues long.

The chain carries TRBV19 and TRBJ1-1; no clear D gene. Germline V gene data show CDR1 as LNHDA and CDR2 as SQIVND (reference sequence). The germline V and J ends were trimmed by 0 bases and 0 bases, with 2 bases remaining between them. The CDR3 is 13 residues long. CDR3 protein: CASSIEVNTEAFF. The CDR3 nucleotides read TGTGCCAGTAGTATAGAAGTGAACACTGAAGCTTTCTTT.

The gene calls are TRBV27 and TRBJ1-6; D call uncertain. V dropped 5 bases and J dropped 5 bases, with 13 bases sitting between them. Germline V CDR1 and CDR2: MNHEY, SMNVEV (reference sequence). CDR3 length equals 15 residues. CDR3 bases: TGTGCCAGCAGTGTGGCAGAGTCTAATAATTCACCCCTCCACTTT. Translation gives CASSVAESNNSPLHF.

The CDR3 bases are TGCGCCAGCAGCCAAGGCGGACAGGGGCCGAGCTCCTATAATTCACCCCTCCACTTT. Its protein product is CASSQGGQGPSSYNSPLHF. The chain links TRBV4-1 to TRBJ1-6, with TRBD1 matching over 9 bases. The germline CDR1 and CDR2 sequences are MGHRA and YSYEKL. The junction had 7 bases not matched to a gene; V was cut back by 1 base and J by 0 bases. The CDR3 has 19 residues.

This clonotype showed up just a few times. The genes are TRBV4-1 and TRBJ2-7; TRBD1 agrees at 10 bases. Germline-derived CDR1 and CDR2 are MGHRA and YSYEKL. The CDR3 consists of 14 residues. With 5 bases clipped from V and 6 bases from J, the junction kept 7 bases outside the gene matches. The DNA of the CDR3 is TGCGCCAGCAGCTCCGGGACAGGGGTGACCGAGCAGTACTTC. This sequence encodes CASSSGTGVTEQYF.

This clonotype was seen a handful of times. J is TRBJ2-5 and V is TRBV5-1; 11 bases line up with TRBD1. The germline gives CDR1 SGHRS, CDR2 YFSETQ. Trimming removed 0 bases from V and 4 bases from J; junction bases left unmatched: 5. The CDR3 sequence is 16 residues long. This CDR3 is CASSLESGTGGETQYF. CDR3 bases: TGCGCCAGCAGCTTGGAAAGCGGGACAGGGGGAGAGACCCAGTACTTC. Complete variable domain (other parts from reference TRBV5-1 and TRBJ2-5): KAGVTQTPRYLIKTRGQQVTLSCSPISGHRSVSWYQQTPGQGLQFLFEYFSETQRNKGNFPGRFSGRQFSNSRSEMNVSTLELGDSALYLCASSLESGTGGETQYFGPGTRLLVL.

On this clonotype itself: It may be a read error: a sequence one base away is much more abundant. V and J are TRBV20-1 and TRBJ2-7; 9 positions match TRBD2. CDR1 and CDR2 from the germline V gene are DFQATT and SNEGSKA (reference sequence). The CDR3 extends over 12 amino acids. The CDR3 sequence is CRASGATYEQYF. The DNA of the CDR3 is TGCAGGGCTAGCGGGGCCACCTACGAGCAGTACTTC.

At least ten counts were recorded for this clonotype. The J gene is TRBJ2-1, the V gene TRBV29-1; 10 bases are shared with TRBD2. V lost 5 bases and J lost 8; bases outside the gene matches: 12. CDR1 is SQVTM and CDR2 is ANQGSEA in the germline V gene. The CDR3 runs 15 residues. The CDR3 DNA reads as TGCAGCGTTCGTATTCTAGCGGGAGTTCGAGATGAGCAGTTCTTC. Translation: CSVRILAGVRDEQFF.

Only a few counts were recorded for this clonotype. V and J are TRBV29-1 and TRBJ1-2, with a tentative D call TRBD1 (5 bases). With 3 bases removed from V and 0 bases from J, the gap between germline ends came to 11 bases. The CDR3 contains 14 residues. The germline CDR1 and CDR2 sequences are SQVTM and ANQGSEA. The CDR3 DNA sequence: TGCAGCGTTGACTCGGGGGTGTCTAACTATGGCTACACCTTC. It yields the protein CSVDSGVSNYGYTF.

This chain uses TRBV12-3 or TRBV12-4 with TRBJ2-1; 13 bases map to TRBD2. V shed 6 bases, J shed 5 bases, and the junction held 7 bases outside the gene matches. The CDR3 has 16 amino acids. CDR3 in amino acids: CASSTSTSGRDNEQFF. The DNA of the CDR3 is TGTGCCAGCAGCACATCCACTAGCGGGAGGGACAATGAGCAGTTCTTC.

This clonotype was seen a single time. The junction does not match germline at one end; this may be a read error. The rearrangement joins TRBV4-2 to TRBJ2-3, with D possibly TRBD2 on 5 matching bases. This CDR3 has 15 residues. Looked up from germline, CDR1 is LGHNA and CDR2 is YNFKEQ. Here the CDR3 reads CAGSQDSSSTDTRYF. The CDR3 bases are TGTGCCGGCAGCCAAGACTCATCTAGCACAGATACGCGGTATTTT.

The V call is TRBV6-1, the J call TRBJ2-5, with D unresolved. Germline V gives CDR1 MNHNS, CDR2 SASEGT. The CDR3 contains 15 residues. The germline V and J ends were trimmed by 2 bases and 5 bases, with 15 bases remaining between them. The CDR3 nucleotides read TGTGCCAGCAGTGAATTTACCGGCGGAAGGGAGACCCAGTACTTC. This encodes CASSEFTGGRETQYF.

The chain couples TRBV7-2 to TRBJ1-1; possible D gene TRBD1, 5 bases. CDR3 length: 16 residues. Germline loops: CDR1 SGHTA, CDR2 FQGNSA. Between the trimmed V and J ends, which lost 4 bases and 0 bases, there was a span of 15 bases. DNA for the CDR3: TGTGCCAGCAGCTCCTCGGCAGGGCTAATGAACACTGAAGCTTTCTTT. It is translated as CASSSSAGLMNTEAFF.

Points on this clonotype: A much larger clone differs by one base, so this may be a read error. The genes are TRBV6-2 or TRBV6-3 and TRBJ2-5; 9 bases fit TRBD1. CDR3 length: 16 residues. Germline V gives CDR1 MNHEY, CDR2 SVGEGT. V trimming: 2 bases; J trimming: 11 bases; junction bases outside the gene matches: 15. The CDR3: CASSYGGQGFSNEQYF. As DNA, the CDR3 is TGTGCCAGCAGTTACGGGGGACAGGGTTTTAGCAATGAGCAGTACTTC.

The rearrangement uses TRBV5-1 and TRBJ2-7; D may be TRBD1 (6 bases). CDR1 and CDR2 (germline): SGHRS, YFSETQ. Trimming cost V 0 bases and J 5 bases, with 12 bases left between them. This CDR3 is 14 amino acids long. The chain's CDR3 is CASSLATGRNEQYF. CDR3 sequence (DNA): TGCGCCAGCAGCTTGGCAACAGGGCGGAACGAGCAGTACTTC.